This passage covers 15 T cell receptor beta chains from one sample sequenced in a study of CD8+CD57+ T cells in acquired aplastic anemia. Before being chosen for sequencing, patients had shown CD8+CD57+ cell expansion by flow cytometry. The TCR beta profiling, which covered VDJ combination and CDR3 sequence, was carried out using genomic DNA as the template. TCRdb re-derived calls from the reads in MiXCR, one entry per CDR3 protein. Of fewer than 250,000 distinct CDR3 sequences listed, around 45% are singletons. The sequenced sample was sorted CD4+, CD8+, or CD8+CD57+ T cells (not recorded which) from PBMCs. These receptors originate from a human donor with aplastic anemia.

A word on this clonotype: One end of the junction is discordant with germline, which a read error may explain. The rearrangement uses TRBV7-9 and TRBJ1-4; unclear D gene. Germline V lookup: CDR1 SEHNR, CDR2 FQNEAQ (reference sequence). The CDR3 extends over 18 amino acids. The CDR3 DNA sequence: TGTGCCAGCAGCACGACCAGACCGGGAGTTGCAACTAATGAAAAACTGCTTTTT. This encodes CASSTTRPGVATNEKLLF.

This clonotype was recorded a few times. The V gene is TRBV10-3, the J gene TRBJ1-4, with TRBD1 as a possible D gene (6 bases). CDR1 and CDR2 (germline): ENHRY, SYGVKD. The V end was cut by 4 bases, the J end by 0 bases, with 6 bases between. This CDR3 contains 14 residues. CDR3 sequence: CAISAGATNEKLFF. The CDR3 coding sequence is TGTGCCATCAGTGCAGGGGCAACTAATGAAAAACTGTTTTTT.

As DNA, the CDR3 is TGTGCCAGCGTCCTCGAGTCGGGGAACACCGGGGAGCTGTTTTTT. This sequence encodes CASVLESGNTGELFF. V is TRBV6-6 and J is TRBJ2-2; the D is unclear. V lost 8 bases and J 1 base, leaving 14 bases between the germline ends. Per germline, CDR1 MNHNY and CDR2 SVGAGI (reference sequence). The CDR3 runs 15 residues.

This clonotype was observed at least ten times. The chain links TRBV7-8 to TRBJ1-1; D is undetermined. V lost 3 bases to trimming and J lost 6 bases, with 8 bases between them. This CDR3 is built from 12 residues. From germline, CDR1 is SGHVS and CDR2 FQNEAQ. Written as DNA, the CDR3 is TGTGCCAGCAGCTTGAACACCCCTGAAGCTTTCTTT. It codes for CASSLNTPEAFF.

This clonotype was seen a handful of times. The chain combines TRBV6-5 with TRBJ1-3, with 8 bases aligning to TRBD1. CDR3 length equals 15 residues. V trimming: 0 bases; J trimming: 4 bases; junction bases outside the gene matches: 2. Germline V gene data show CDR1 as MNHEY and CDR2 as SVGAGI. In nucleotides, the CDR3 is TGTGCCAGCAGTTACTCGGACAGGGCGGGAAACACCATATATTTT. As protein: CASSYSDRAGNTIYF.

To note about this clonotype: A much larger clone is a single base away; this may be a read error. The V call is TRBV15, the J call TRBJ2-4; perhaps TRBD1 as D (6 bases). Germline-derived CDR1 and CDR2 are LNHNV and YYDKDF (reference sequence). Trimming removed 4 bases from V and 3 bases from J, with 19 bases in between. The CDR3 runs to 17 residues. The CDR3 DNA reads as TGTGCCACCAGCAAAGACAGAAGCACAGGGTTCAAAAACATTCAGTACTTC. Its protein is CATSKDRSTGFKNIQYF.

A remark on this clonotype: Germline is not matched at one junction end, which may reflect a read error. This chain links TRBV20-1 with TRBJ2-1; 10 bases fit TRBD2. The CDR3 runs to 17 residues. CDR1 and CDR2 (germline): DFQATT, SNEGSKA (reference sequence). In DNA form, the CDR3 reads TGCAGTGCTGCCAAATTACCTAGCGGGAGCTCCTACAGTGAGCAGTTCTTC. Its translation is CSAAKLPSGSSYSEQFF.

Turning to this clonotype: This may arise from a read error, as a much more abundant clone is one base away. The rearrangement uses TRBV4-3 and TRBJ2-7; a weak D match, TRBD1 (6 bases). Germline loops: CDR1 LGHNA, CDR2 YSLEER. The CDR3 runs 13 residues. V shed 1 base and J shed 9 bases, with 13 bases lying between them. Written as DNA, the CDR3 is TGCGCCAGCAGCCAAGTGACAGGACGCGGGCAGTACTTC. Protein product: CASSQVTGRGQYF.

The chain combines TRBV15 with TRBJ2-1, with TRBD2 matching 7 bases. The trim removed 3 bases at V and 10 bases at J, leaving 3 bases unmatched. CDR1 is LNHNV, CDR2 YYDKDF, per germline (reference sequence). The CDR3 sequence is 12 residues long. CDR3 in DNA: TGTGCCACCAGCAGGGAGGGAGGGGAGCAGTTCTTC. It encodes CATSREGGEQFF.

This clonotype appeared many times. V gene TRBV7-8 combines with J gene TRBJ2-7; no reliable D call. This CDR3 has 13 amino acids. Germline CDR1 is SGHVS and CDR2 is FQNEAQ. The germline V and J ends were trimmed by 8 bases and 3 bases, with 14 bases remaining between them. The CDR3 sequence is CASQNKSNYEQYF. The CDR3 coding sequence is TGTGCCAGCCAGAACAAGTCCAACTACGAGCAGTACTTC.

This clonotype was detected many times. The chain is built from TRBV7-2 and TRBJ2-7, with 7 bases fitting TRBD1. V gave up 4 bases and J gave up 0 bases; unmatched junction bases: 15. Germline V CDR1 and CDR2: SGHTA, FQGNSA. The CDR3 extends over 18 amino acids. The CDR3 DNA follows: TGTGCCAGCAGCTCCCACCTTTGGGACAGAGACAGCTCCTACGAGCAGTACTTC. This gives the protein CASSSHLWDRDSSYEQYF. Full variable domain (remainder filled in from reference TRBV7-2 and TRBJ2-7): GAGVSQSPSNKVTEKGKDVELRCDPISGHTALYWYRQSLGQGLEFLIYFQGNSAPDKSGLPSDRFSAERTGGSVSTLTIQRTQQEDSAVYLCASSSHLWDRDSSYEQYFGPGTRLTVT.

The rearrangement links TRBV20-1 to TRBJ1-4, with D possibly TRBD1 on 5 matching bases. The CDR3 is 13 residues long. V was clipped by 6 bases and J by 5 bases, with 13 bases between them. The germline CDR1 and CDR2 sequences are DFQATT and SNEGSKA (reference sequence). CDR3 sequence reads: CSATGTENEKLFF. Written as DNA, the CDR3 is TGCAGTGCCACCGGGACGGAGAATGAAAAACTGTTTTTT.

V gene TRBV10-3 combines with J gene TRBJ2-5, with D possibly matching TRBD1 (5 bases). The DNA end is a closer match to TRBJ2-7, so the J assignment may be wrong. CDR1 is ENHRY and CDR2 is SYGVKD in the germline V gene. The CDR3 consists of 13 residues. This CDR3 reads CAIRSTELYEQYF. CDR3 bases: TGTGCCATCAGATCGACAGAGCTCTACGAGCAGTACTTC.

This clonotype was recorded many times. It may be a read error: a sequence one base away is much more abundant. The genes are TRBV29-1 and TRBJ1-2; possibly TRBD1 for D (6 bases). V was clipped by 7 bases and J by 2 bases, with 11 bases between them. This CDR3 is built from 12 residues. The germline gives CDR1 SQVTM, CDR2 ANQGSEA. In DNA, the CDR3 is TGCAGCGCAGGAACAGGGAACTATGGCTACACCTTC. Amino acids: CSAGTGNYGYTF. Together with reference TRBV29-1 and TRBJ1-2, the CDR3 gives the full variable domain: SAVISQKPSRDICQRGTSLTIQCQVDSQVTMMFWYRQQPGQSLTLIATANQGSEATYESGFVIDKFPISRPNLTFSTLTVSNMSPEDSSIYLCSAGTGNYGYTFGSGTRLTVV.

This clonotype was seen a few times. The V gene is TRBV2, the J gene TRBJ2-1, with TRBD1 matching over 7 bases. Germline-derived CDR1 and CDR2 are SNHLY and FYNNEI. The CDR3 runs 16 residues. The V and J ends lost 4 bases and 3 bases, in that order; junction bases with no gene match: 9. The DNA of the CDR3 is TGTGCCAGCAGTGGGTTGAGCAGGGGGTACTACAATGAGCAGTTCTTC. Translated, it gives CASSGLSRGYYNEQFF.